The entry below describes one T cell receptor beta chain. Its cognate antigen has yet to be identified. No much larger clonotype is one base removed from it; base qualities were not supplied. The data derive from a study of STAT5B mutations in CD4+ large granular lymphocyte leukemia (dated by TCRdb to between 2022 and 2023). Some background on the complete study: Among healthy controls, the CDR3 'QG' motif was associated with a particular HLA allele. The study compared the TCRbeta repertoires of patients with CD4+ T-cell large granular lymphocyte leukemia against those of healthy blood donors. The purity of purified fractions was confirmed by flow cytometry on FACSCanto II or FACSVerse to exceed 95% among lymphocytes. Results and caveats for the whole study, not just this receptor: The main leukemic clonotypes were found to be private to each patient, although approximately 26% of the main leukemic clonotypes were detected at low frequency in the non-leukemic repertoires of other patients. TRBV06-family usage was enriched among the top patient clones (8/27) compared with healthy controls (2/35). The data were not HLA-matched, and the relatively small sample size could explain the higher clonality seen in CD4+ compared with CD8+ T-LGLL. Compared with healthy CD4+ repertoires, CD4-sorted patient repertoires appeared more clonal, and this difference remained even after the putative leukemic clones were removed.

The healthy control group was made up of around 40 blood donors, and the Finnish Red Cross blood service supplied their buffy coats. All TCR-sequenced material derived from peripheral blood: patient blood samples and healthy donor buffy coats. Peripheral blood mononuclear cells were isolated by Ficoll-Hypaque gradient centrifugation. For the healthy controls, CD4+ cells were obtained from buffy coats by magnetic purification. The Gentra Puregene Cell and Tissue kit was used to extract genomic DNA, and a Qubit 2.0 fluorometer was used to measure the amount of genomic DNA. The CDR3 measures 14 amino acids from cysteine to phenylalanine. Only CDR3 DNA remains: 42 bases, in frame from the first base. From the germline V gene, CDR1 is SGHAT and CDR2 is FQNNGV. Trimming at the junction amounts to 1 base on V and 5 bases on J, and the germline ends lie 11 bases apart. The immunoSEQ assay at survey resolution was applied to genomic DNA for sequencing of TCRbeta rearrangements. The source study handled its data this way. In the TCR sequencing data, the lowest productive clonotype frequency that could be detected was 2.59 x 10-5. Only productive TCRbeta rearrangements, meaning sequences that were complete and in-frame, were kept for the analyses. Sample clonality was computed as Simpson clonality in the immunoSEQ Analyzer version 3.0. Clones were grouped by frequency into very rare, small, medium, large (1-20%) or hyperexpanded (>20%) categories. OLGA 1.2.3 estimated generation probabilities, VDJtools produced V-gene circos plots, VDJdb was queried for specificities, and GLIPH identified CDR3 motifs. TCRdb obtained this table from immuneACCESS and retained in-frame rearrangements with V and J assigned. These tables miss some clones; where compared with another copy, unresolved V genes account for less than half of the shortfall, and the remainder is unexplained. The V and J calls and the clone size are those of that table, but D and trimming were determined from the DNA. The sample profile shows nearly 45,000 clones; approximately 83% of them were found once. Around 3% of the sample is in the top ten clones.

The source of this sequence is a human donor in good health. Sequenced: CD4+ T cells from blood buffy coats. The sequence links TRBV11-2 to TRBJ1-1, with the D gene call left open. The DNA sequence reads TGTGCCAGCAGCTTAGGTATTTCGAGGACTGAAGCTTTCTTT. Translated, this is CASSLGISRTEAFF.